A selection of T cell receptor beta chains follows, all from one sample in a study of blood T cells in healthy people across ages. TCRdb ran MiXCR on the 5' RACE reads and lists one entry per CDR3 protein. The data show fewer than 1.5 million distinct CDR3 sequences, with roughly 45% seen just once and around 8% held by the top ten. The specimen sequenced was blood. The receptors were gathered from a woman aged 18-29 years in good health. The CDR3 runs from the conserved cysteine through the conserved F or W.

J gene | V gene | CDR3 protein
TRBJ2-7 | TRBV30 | CAWSQDSSYEQYF
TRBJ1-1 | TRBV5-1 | CASSLEGTGWTEAFF
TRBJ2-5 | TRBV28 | CASSLRAGGWETQYF
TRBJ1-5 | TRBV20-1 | CSVGQGANQPQHF
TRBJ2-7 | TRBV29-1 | CSVELGQESGFYNEQYF
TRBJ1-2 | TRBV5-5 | CASSQTGSNYGYTF
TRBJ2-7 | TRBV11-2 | CASSLSPAELEQYF
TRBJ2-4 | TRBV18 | CASASGQAEIQYF
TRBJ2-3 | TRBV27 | CASSFKVFDTQYF
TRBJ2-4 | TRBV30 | CAWSQGSGIQYF
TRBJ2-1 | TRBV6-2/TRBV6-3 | CASSGSLSYNEPFF
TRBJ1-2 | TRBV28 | CARATLFGYTF
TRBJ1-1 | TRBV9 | CASSVEGRGNTEAFF
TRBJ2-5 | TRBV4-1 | CASSQDTRVGETQYF
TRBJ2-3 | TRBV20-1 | CSARGTGDRDTQYF
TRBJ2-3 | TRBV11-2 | CASSLAGGGAWTDTQYF
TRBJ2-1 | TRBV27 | CASSSREGLNEQFF
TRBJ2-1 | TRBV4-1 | CASSQEGAGIEQFF
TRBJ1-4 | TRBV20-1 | CSAPLGPNEKLFF
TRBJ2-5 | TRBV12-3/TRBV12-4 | CASSFLLAGGGDERYF
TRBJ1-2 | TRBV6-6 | CASIRDRTNYGYTF
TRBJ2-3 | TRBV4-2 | CASSQDQGSTDTQYF
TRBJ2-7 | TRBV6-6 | CASSYQTTGSYEQYF
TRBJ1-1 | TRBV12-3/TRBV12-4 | CASTSRGEAFF
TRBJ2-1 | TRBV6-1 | CASSEAFEQFF
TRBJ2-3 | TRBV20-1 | CSAGRGGPDTQYF
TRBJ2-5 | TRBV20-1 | CSALIGAVGEEQYF
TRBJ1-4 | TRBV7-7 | CASSNSPGQEKLFF
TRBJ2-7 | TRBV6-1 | CASSEIEGLARYEQYF
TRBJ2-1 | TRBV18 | CASSPWTSPYNEQFF
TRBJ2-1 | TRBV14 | CASSPGPRLFF
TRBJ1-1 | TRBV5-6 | CASTGGGGNTEAFF
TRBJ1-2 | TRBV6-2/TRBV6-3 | CASTRAAYGYTF
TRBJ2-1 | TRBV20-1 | CSARDFTGPGEQFF
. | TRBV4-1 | CASNQSLEGYEQYF
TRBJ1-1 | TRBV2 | CASKGPPNTEAFF
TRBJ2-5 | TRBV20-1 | CSASGNWVASTLTHNEQYF
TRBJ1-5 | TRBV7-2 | CASSAQGGGDQPQHF
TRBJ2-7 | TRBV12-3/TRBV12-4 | CASGIVGYEQYF
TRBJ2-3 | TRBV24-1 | CATSDSERGTDTQYF
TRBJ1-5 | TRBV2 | CASSARPQPQHF
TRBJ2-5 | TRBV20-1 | CSARTQRGGSYQETQYF
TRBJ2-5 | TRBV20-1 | CSARVEVQETQYF
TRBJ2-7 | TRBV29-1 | CSAFGTGESYEQYF
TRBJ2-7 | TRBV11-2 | CASSSLRTGSSYEQYF
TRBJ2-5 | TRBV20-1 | CSGGQAEETQYF